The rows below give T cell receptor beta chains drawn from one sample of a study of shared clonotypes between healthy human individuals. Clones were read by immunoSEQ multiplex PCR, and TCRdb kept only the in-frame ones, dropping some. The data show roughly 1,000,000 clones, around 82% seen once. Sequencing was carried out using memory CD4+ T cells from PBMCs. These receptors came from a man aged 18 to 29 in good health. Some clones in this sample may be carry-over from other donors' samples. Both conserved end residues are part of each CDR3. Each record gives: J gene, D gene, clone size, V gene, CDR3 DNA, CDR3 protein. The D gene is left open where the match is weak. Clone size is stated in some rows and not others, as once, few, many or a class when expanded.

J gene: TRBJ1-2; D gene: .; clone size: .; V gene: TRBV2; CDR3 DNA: TGTGCCAGCAGTGAACTTAACGGAGGCTCTTCGTTCAACTATGGCTACACCTTC; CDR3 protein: CASSELNGGSSFNYGYTF
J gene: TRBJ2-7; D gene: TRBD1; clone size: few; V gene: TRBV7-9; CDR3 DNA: TGTGCCAGCAGCTTAAGGGGACAGGAACGGTACGAGCAGTACTTC; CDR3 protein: CASSLRGQERYEQYF
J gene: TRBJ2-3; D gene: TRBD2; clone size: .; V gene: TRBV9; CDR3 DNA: TGTGCCAGCAGCCCCCTAGGACTAGCGGGATCAGATACGCAGTATTTT; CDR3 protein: CASSPLGLAGSDTQYF
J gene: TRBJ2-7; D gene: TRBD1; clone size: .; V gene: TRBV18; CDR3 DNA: TGTGCCAGCTCTCGGACAGGAGCCTACGAGCAGTACTTC; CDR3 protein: CASSRTGAYEQYF
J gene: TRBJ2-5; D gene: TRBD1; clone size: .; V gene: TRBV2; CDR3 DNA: TGTGCCAGCAGTGGACAGGGGATCGCCCAGTACTTC; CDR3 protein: CASSGQGIAQYF
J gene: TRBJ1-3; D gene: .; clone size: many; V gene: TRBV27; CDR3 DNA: TGTGCCAGCAGTGCGTACTCTGGAAACACCATATATTTT; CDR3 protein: CASSAYSGNTIYF
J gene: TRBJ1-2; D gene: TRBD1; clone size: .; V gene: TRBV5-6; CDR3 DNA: TGTGCCAGCAGCCCGGGACAGGATTATGGCTACACCTTC; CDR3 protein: CASSPGQDYGYTF
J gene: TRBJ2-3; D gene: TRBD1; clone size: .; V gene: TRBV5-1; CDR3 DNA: TGCGCCAGCAGCATGGGACAGTTTACAGATACGCAGTATTTT; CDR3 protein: CASSMGQFTDTQYF
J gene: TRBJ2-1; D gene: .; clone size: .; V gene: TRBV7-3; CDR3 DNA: TGTGCCAGCAGCTTAATGCGGGTCTCCTACAATGAGCAGTTCTTC; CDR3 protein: CASSLMRVSYNEQFF
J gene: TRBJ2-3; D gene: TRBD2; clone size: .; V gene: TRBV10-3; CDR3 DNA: TGTGCCACCCGACTAGCGGGAGTTTTAGATACGCAGTATTTT; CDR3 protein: CATRLAGVLDTQYF
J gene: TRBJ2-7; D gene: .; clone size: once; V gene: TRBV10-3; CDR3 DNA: TGTGCCATCAGCGCTACTGGGAGGGGGACGGGAGAGCAGTACTTC; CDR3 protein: CAISATGRGTGEQYF
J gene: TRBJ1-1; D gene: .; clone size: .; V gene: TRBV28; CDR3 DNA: TGTGCCAGCAGTTTATGGGGTTTAGGTGGGAACACTGAAGCTTTCTTT; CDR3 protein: CASSLWGLGGNTEAFF
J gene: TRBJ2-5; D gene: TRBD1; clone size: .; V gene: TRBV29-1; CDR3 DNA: TGCAGCGTCCCCACCGGGACAGCCCAGAGGACCCAGTACTTC; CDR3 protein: CSVPTGTAQRTQYF
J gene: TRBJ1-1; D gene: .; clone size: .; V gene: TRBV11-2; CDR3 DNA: TGTGCCAGCAGCTTGCCCAGGGATGACACTGAAGCTTTCTTT; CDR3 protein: CASSLPRDDTEAFF
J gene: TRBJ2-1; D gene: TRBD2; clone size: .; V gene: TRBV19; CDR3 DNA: TGTGCCAGCCAACCGACGGGACTAGGAAACAATGAGCAGTTCTTC; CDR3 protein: CASQPTGLGNNEQFF
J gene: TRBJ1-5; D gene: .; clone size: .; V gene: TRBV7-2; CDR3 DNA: TGTGCCAGCAGCTTTAGAGACAGGATGGCCGTGCAGCATTTT; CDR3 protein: CASSFRDRMAVQHF
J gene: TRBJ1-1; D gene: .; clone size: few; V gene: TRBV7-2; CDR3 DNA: TGTGCCAGCAGCCTAAGCAGGGGCTCGGAAGCTTTCTTT; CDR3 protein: CASSLSRGSEAFF
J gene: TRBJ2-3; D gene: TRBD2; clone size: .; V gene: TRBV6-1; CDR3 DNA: TGTGCCAGCAGTGATTTCTCTAGCGGGAGCGCAGATACGCAGTATTTT; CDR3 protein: CASSDFSSGSADTQYF
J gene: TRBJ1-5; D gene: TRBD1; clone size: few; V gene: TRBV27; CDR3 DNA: TGTGCCAGCAGTTTATACGGGCAGGGGGATCAGCCCCAGCATTTT; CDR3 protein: CASSLYGQGDQPQHF
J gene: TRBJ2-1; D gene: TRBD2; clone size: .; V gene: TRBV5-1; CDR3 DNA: TGCGCCAGCAGCTTAGGAGCGGGAGACTACAATGAGCAGTTCTTC; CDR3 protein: CASSLGAGDYNEQFF
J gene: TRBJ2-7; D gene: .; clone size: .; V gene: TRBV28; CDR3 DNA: TGTGCCAGCAGCGCCAGACAGGGGAGCGGGAACTCCTACGAGCAGTACTTC; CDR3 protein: CASSARQGSGNSYEQYF
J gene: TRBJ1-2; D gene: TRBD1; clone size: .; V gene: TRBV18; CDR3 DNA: TGTGCCAGCTCCCGTGACAGGGACCCGTTCGTAGGTGGCTACACCTTC; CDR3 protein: CASSRDRDPFVGGYTF
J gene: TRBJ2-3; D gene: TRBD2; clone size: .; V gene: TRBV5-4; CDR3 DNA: TGTGCCAGCAGCTTGGCCGTCTTTGCTAGCGGGCCCACAGATACGCAGTATTTT; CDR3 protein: CASSLAVFASGPTDTQYF
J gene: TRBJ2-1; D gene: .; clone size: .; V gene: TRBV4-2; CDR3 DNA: TGTGCCAGCAGCCAAAAATGGGGGAATGAGCAGTTCTTC; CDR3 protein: CASSQKWGNEQFF
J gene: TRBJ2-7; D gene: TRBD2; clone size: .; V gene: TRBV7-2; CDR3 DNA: TGTGCCAGCAGCACAACTAGCGGGTCGTCCTACGAGCAGTACTTC; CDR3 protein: CASSTTSGSSYEQYF
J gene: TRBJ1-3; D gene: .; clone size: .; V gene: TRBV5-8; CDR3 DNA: TGTGCCAGCAGCTTGCCGGGGATAAACACCATATATTTT; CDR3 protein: CASSLPGINTIYF
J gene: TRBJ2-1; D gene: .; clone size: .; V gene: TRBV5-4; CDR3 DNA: TGTGCCAGCAGCTTCTTAAGTCGTGAGCAGTTCTTC; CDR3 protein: CASSFLSREQFF